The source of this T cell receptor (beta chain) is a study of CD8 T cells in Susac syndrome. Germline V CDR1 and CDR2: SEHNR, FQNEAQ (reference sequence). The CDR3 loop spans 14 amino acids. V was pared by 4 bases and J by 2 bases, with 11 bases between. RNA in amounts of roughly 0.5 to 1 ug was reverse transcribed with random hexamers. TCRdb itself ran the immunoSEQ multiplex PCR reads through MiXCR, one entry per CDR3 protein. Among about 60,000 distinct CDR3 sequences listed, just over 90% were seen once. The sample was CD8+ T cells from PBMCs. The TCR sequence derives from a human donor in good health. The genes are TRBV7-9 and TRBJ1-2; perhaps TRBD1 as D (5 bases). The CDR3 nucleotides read TGTGCCAGCAGCTCCTCAGGGACCAACTATGGCTACACCTTC. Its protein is CASSSSGTNYGYTF.